The 8 T cell receptor beta chains listed next were all sequenced from one sample in a study of cytomegalovirus exposure and HLA in healthy donors. Clones were read by immunoSEQ multiplex PCR, and TCRdb kept only the in-frame ones, dropping some. Here the sample spans over 200,000 clones, 88% being singletons. Sequencing used PBMCs. Every receptor here comes from a woman aged 18-35 years in good health and CMV-seronegative.

This clone showed up just once. The chain uses TRBV5-4 and TRBJ2-7, with 9 bases identical to TRBD2. V was pared by 4 bases and J by 7 bases, with 15 bases of the junction left unmatched. CDR1 is SGHNT, CDR2 YYREEE, per germline (reference sequence). The CDR3 totals 16 residues. Written as DNA, the CDR3 is TGTGCCAGCAGCCAGTGGGCGGCTAGCGGGAATCGGGAGCAGTACTTC. Protein sequence: CASSQWAASGNREQYF.

This clone was seen a single time. The chain couples TRBV10-3 to TRBJ2-4; 10 bases agree with TRBD1. CDR1 is ENHRY and CDR2 is SYGVKD in the germline V gene. After removal of 4 bases from V and 6 bases from J, the junction contained 15 bases not matched to a gene. CDR3 length: 18 amino acids. This CDR3 is CAISGGQGSTGSGNIQYF. The CDR3 DNA is TGTGCCATCAGTGGGGGACAGGGGAGTACGGGCAGTGGAAACATTCAGTACTTC.

The rearrangement links TRBV7-3 to TRBJ2-1; D unresolved. Trimming shortened V by 0 bases and J by 2 bases, and 8 bases separated the two germline ends. CDR1 is SGHTA, CDR2 FQGTGA, per germline. This CDR3 contains 15 residues. CDR3 in DNA: TGTGCCAGCAGCTTAACGGTAGCCGCCTACAATGAGCAGTTCTTC. Encoded protein: CASSLTVAAYNEQFF.

This clone turned up a few times. This specimen includes other DNA sequences encoding the same CDR3. The J gene is TRBJ1-1, the V gene TRBV7-9; D gene ambiguous. The CDR3 is 15 amino acids. Germline V gene lookup returns CDR1 SEHNR and CDR2 FQNEAQ (reference sequence). V lost 1 base, J lost 3 bases, and 12 bases lay in between. The CDR3 DNA sequence: TGTGCCAGCAGCTTAGTAGCGCCGGAGGACACTGAAGCTTTCTTT. Encoded protein: CASSLVAPEDTEAFF.

This clone was recorded only once. The gene calls are TRBV15 and TRBJ2-1; perhaps TRBD1 as D (5 bases). V lost 11 bases to trimming and J lost 3 bases, with 20 bases between them. The CDR3 has 15 residues. In germline, CDR1 is LNHNV, CDR2 YYDKDF (reference sequence). The CDR3 DNA reads as TGTGCCTCCCAGCAGTCGCAGGGCTACTACAATGAGCAGTTCTTC. It specifies CASQQSQGYYNEQFF.

This clone is a singleton in its sample. The chain combines TRBV4-3 with TRBJ2-2; 11 bases agree with TRBD2. The CDR3 runs 16 residues. Germline V lookup: CDR1 LGHNA, CDR2 YSLEER. The V and J ends lost 4 bases and 4 bases, in that order; junction bases with no gene match: 5. CDR3 bases: TGCGCCAGCAGCCCGCTAGCGGGAGGAAGCACCGGGGAGCTGTTTTTT. This encodes CASSPLAGGSTGELFF.

The rearrangement uses TRBV5-1 and TRBJ2-1, with 9 bases matching TRBD1. Germline trimming cut 3 bases from V and 8 bases from J; bases unmatched to any gene: 6. The CDR3 extends over 14 amino acids. The V gene's germline CDR1 is SGHRS and CDR2 YFSETQ. The CDR3 loop is CASSYPGQGDEQFF. The CDR3 DNA reads TGCGCCAGCAGCTACCCGGGACAGGGTGATGAGCAGTTCTTC.

This rearrangement joins TRBV2 to TRBJ1-4; 10 nucleotides line up with TRBD1. With V trimmed by 6 bases and J by 3 bases, 7 bases remained unmatched. This CDR3 has 16 residues. Germline V gene sequence: CDR1 SNHLY, CDR2 FYNNEI. CDR3 sequence reads: CASRRGQGMANEKLFF. As DNA, the CDR3 is TGTGCCAGCAGGAGGGGACAGGGGATGGCTAATGAAAAACTGTTTTTT.